What follows is one TCR beta chain and its context. This record belongs to a study of blood T cell repertoires in COVID-19. TCRdb keeps only in-frame clones here, not all; method: immunoSEQ multiplex PCR. In the table there are 120,000 or so clones, 65% to 85% of which are singletons. V was trimmed by 4 bases and J by 7 bases, leaving 14 bases between them. The CDR3 loop spans 14 amino acids. Germline CDR1 SGHAT, CDR2 FQNNGV. This receptor was identified in a man aged 25 to 45 with COVID-19, enrolled during active disease. The sample comprised peripheral blood. This sequence joins TRBV11-2 and TRBJ2-1; the D gene is possibly TRBD2 (5 bases). CDR3 coding DNA: TGTGCCAGCAGCTGGACGGGGTCGTGGAATGAGCAGTTCTTC. The encoded protein is CASSWTGSWNEQFF.